These 7 T cell receptor beta chains originate from one sample sequenced in a study of Ad26.COV2.S vaccination and SARS-CoV-2 variants. As for treatment: around 19 received Ad26.COV2.S at low or high dose, single or two shots; several received placebo; per-sample allocation not given. Sampling took place 63 days after the first vaccine or placebo injection. Assay: immunoSEQ multiplex PCR; the TCRdb copy retains only in-frame clones and omits some. The repertoire holds a few hundred thousand clones, with about nine tenths as singletons. The source material was peripheral blood, sampled in a trial of Ad26.COV2.S vaccine versus placebo. These receptors came from a person aged 18-65 years who received the Ad26.COV2.S COVID-19 vaccine or a placebo.

CDR3 DNA sequence: TGTGCCAGCAGCCATTCCTGGACAGGGCTTGGGGAAAAACTGTTTTTT. This codes for CASSHSWTGLGEKLFF. This chain links TRBV14 with TRBJ1-4; 8 bases align to TRBD1. Germline CDR1 is SGHDN and CDR2 is FVKESK. The J segment lost 8 bases and the V segment lost 3 bases, leaving 11 bases of the junction unmatched. There are 16 residues in the CDR3.

The CDR3: CASSFKSSGLGEQYF. In DNA, the CDR3 is TGTGCCAGCAGTTTTAAATCGTCGGGACTAGGTGAGCAGTACTTC. V and J are TRBV27 and TRBJ2-7; TRBD2 matches 8 bases. The V gene's germline CDR1 is MNHEY and CDR2 SMNVEV (reference sequence). The CDR3 is 15 amino acids. V dropped 3 bases and J dropped 7; count of bases not matched to a gene: 11.

The chain carries TRBV7-2 and TRBJ2-7, with D unclear. The length of the CDR3 is 16 residues. Trimming left V 2 bases short and J 0 bases short, with 14 bases between. Germline V gene data show CDR1 as SGHTA and CDR2 as FQGNSA. CDR3 amino acids: CASSLSPKRSSYEQYF. The CDR3 DNA reads as TGTGCCAGCAGCTTATCCCCTAAACGGAGCTCCTACGAGCAGTACTTC.

The V and J genes are TRBV28 and TRBJ2-2, with D possibly being TRBD1 (6 bases). The CDR3 extends over 13 amino acids. Germline V gene sequence: CDR1 MDHEN, CDR2 SYDVKM. V lost 7 bases and J 7 bases, leaving 13 bases between the germline ends. CDR3 in amino acids: CASTSGVVGELFF. The CDR3 DNA follows: TGTGCCAGCACGTCAGGGGTGGTCGGGGAGCTGTTTTTT.

V and J are TRBV7-8 and TRBJ1-3; D is unclear. From germline, CDR1 is SGHVS and CDR2 FQNEAQ. V was trimmed by 0 bases and J by 2 bases, leaving 5 bases between them. The CDR3 is 14 residues long. The CDR3 here is CASSLAGTGNTIYF. For the CDR3, the DNA is TGTGCCAGCAGCTTAGCTGGCACTGGAAACACCATATATTTT.

The chain uses TRBV3-1 (or the pseudogene TRBV3-2) and TRBJ2-1; TRBD2 agrees at 13 bases. V gave up 1 base and J gave up 0 bases; unmatched junction bases: 0. The CDR3 runs 17 residues. Per the germline V gene, CDR1 is LGHDT and CDR2 is YNNKEL (reference sequence). The DNA of the CDR3 is TGTGCCAGCAGCCAAGGGACTAGCGGGAGCTCCTACAATGAGCAGTTCTTC. Amino acid sequence: CASSQGTSGSSYNEQFF.

The chain couples TRBV6-2 or TRBV6-3 to TRBJ2-2; 7 bases are shared with TRBD1. Germline trimming cut 0 bases from V and 7 bases from J; bases unmatched to any gene: 11. The CDR3 extends over 17 amino acids. Germline V gene lookup returns CDR1 MNHEY and CDR2 SVGEGT. The DNA of the CDR3 is TGTGCCAGCAGTTACTCGATAAGTGGGGACAGCCTCGGGGAGCTGTTTTTT. This sequence encodes CASSYSISGDSLGELFF.